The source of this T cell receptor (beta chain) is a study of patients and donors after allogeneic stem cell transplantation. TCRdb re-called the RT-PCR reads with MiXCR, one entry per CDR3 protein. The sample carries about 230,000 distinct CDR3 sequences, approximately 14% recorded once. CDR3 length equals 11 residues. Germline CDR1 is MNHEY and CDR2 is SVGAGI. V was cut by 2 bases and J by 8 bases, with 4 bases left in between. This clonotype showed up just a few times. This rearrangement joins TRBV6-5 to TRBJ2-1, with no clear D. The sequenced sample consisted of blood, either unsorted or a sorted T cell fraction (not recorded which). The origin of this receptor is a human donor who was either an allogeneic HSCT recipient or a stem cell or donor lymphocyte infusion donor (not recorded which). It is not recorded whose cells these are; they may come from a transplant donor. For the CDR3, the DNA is TGTGCCAGCAGTTACAAGTATGAGCAGTTCTTC. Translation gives CASSYKYEQFF.